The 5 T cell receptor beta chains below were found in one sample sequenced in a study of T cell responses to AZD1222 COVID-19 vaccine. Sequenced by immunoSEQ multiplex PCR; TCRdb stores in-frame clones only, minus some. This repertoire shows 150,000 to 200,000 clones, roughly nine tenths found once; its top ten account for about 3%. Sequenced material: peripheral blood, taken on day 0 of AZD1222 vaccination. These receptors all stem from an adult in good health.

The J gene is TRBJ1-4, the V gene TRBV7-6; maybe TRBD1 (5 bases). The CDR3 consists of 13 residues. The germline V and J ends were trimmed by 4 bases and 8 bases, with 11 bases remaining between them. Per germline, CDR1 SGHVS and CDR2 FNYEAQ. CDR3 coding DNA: TGTGCCAGCAGCTCCAGGGTTGGCGAAAAACTGTTTTTT. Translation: CASSSRVGEKLFF. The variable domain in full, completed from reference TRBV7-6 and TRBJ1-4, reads GAGVSQSPRYKVTKRGQDVALRCDPISGHVSLYWYRQALGQGPEFLTYFNYEAQQDKSGLPNDRFSAERPEGSISTLTIQRTEQRDSAMYRCASSSRVGEKLFFGSGTQLSVL.

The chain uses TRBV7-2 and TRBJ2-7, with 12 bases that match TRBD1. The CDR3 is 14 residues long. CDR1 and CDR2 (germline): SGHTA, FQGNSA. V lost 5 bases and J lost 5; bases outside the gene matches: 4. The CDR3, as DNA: TGTGCCAGCAGCCGGGACAGGGGGCGCGACGAGCAGTACTTC. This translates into CASSRDRGRDEQYF.

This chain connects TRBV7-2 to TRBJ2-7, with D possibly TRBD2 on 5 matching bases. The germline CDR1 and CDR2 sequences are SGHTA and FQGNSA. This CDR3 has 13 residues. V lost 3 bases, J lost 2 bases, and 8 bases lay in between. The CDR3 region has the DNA TGTGCCAGCAGCTTTGGACTGGCCTACGAGCAGTACTTC. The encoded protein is CASSFGLAYEQYF. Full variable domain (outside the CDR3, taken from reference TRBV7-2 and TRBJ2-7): GAGVSQSPSNKVTEKGKDVELRCDPISGHTALYWYRQSLGQGLEFLIYFQGNSAPDKSGLPSDRFSAERTGGSVSTLTIQRTQQEDSAVYLCASSFGLAYEQYFGPGTRLTVT.

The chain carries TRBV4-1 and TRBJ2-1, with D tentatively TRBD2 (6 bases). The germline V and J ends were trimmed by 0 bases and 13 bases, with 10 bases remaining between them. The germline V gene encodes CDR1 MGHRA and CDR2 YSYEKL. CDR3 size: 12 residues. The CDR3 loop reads CASSQEAGPQFF. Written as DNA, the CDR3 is TGCGCCAGCAGCCAAGAGGCGGGACCCCAGTTCTTC.

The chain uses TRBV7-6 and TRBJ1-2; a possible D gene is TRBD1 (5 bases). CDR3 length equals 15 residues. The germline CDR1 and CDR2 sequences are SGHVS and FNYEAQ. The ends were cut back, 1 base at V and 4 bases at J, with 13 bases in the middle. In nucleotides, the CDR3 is TGTGCCAGCAGCTTAGACGGAGGGGTGACCTATGGCTACACCTTC. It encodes CASSLDGGVTYGYTF.